Sequencing of this T cell receptor beta chain was carried out in a study of glioma-infiltrating T cells. Using RNA template, CDR3s of TCR alpha and beta were amplified with iRepertoire arm-PCR. Each CDR3 protein is one row after TCRdb ran MiXCR on the multiplex PCR reads. Among 160,000 or so distinct CDR3 sequences, roughly 45% were seen once, and the ten largest hold 4% to 6.5%. Germline V lookup: CDR1 SGHDN, CDR2 FVKESK. J lost 2 bases, V lost 0 bases, and 12 bases had no gene match. The CDR3 loop spans 18 amino acids. The receptor's source is a human donor with low-grade glioma or glioblastoma, undergoing nonglioma brain surgery, or in good health (not recorded which). The V gene is TRBV14, the J gene TRBJ2-7; 8 bases fit TRBD2. The sequencing input was glioma tissue, nonneoplastic brain tissue, or PBMCs (not recorded which). CDR3 protein: CASSQDTRLSGGPYEQYF. The CDR3 DNA follows: TGTGCCAGCAGCCAAGATACACGTCTCAGCGGGGGACCCTACGAGCAGTACTTC.